The 18 T cell receptor beta chains given below trace back to one sample, sequenced in a study of blood T cell repertoires in COVID-19. Method: immunoSEQ multiplex PCR; TCRdb's copy keeps in-frame clones and lacks some. This sample has some 110,000 clones, with about 89% found just once. What was sequenced was peripheral blood. The receptors shown here come from a human donor in a cohort sampled during active COVID-19.

A single count supports this clone. J is TRBJ1-6 and V is TRBV28, with a tentative D call TRBD1 (5 bases). Trimming left V 3 bases short and J 7 bases short, with 10 bases between. The length of the CDR3 is 14 residues. Germline V gene data show CDR1 as MDHEN and CDR2 as SYDVKM. The CDR3 nucleotides are TGTGCCAGCAGTTTCTTGGGGCCCAATTCACCCCTCCACTTT. This codes for CASSFLGPNSPLHF. Based on the CDR3 plus reference TRBV28 and TRBJ1-6, the full variable domain is DVKVTQSSRYLVKRTGEKVFLECVQDMDHENMFWYRQDPGLGLRLIYFSYDVKMKEKGDIPEGYSVSREKKERFSLILESASTNQTSMYLCASSFLGPNSPLHFGNGTRLTVT.

V usage is TRBV6-1 and J usage is TRBJ2-3; D possibly corresponds to TRBD2 (5 bases). The CDR3 covers 15 residues. Trimming pared 0 bases from V and 0 bases from J, leaving 7 bases between. Germline V CDR1 and CDR2: MNHNS, SASEGT. CDR3 protein: CASSEAGRSTDTQYF. The CDR3 nucleotides read TGTGCCAGCAGTGAAGCGGGGAGAAGCACAGATACGCAGTATTTT.

The chain joins TRBV6-6 to TRBJ1-5; TRBD1 is a possible D gene (6 bases). CDR1 is MNHNY and CDR2 is SVGAGI in the germline V gene (reference sequence). This CDR3 contains 15 residues. Trimming removed 5 bases from V and 5 bases from J, with 16 bases in between. CDR3 amino acids: CASSTGPPGYQPQHF. DNA of the CDR3: TGTGCCAGCAGTACAGGGCCCCCAGGGTATCAGCCCCAGCATTTT.

This sequence joins TRBV11-2 and TRBJ2-1, with TRBD2 matching 13 bases. The V gene's germline CDR1 is SGHAT and CDR2 FQNNGV. There are 14 residues in the CDR3. J gave up 5 bases and V 6 bases, and 1 base lay outside the gene matches. CDR3 sequence: CASRLAGGNNEQFF. The CDR3 coding sequence is TGTGCCAGCAGACTAGCGGGAGGGAACAATGAGCAGTTCTTC.

This rearrangement joins TRBV3-1 (or the pseudogene TRBV3-2) to TRBJ1-1, with D perhaps matching TRBD1 (5 bases). Trimming took 0 bases from V and 2 from J, leaving 16 bases between them. CDR1 is LGHDT and CDR2 is YNNKEL in the germline V gene (reference sequence). The length of the CDR3 is 17 residues. The CDR3 nucleotides read TGTGCCAGCAGCCAAGATGGCCCCGGGGGGGAAAACACTGAAGCTTTCTTT. Its translation: CASSQDGPGGENTEAFF.

The rearrangement joins TRBV6-5 to TRBJ2-5; D unclear. The V end lost 8 bases, the J end lost 3 bases, and 13 bases lay between the germline ends. Germline CDR1 MNHEY, CDR2 SVGAGI. The CDR3 extends over 13 amino acids. The CDR3 nucleotides read TGTGCCAGCCGCCGAGCAGCGAAAGAGACCCAGTACTTC. As protein: CASRRAAKETQYF.

The chain combines TRBV5-1 with TRBJ1-1; D unresolved. CDR1 is SGHRS, CDR2 YFSETQ, per germline. V shed 4 bases and J shed 3 bases, with 16 bases lying between them. This CDR3 has 15 amino acids. CDR3 amino acids: CASSRAPGEDTEAFF. The DNA of the CDR3 is TGCGCCAGCAGCCGGGCCCCGGGAGAGGACACTGAAGCTTTCTTT.

The chain employs TRBV19 and TRBJ2-2; 9 bases are a match to TRBD1. The V segment lost 7 bases and the J segment 5 bases; nucleotides outside the gene matches: 5. Germline V gene sequence: CDR1 LNHDA, CDR2 SQIVND (reference sequence). This CDR3 region has 14 residues. The CDR3 DNA is TGTGCCAGTACCGGACAGGGGAGGACCGGGGAGCTGTTTTTT. Protein sequence: CASTGQGRTGELFF.

The rearrangement uses TRBV2 and TRBJ2-1; tentative D call: TRBD1 (7 bases). Per germline, CDR1 SNHLY and CDR2 FYNNEI. The CDR3 extends over 14 amino acids. Trimming pared 7 bases from V and 9 bases from J, leaving 19 bases between. The CDR3 sequence is CASKHRGLRGEQFF. CDR3 in DNA: TGTGCCAGCAAACACAGGGGACTTCGGGGTGAGCAGTTCTTC. Together with reference TRBV2 and TRBJ2-1, the CDR3 gives the full variable domain: EPEVTQTPSHQVTQMGQEVILRCVPISNHLYFYWYRQILGQKVEFLVSFYNNEISEKSEIFDDQFSVERPDGSNFTLKIRSTKLEDSAMYFCASKHRGLRGEQFFGPGTRLTVL.

V is TRBV29-1 and J is TRBJ2-1, with TRBD2 identical over 7 bases. This CDR3 has 13 residues. Per germline, CDR1 SQVTM and CDR2 ANQGSEA. The CDR3 loop is CSGGVIPFDEQFF. The CDR3, as DNA: TGCAGTGGGGGGGTTATTCCCTTCGATGAGCAGTTCTTC.

The gene calls are TRBV4-2 and TRBJ1-2; unclear D gene. Germline assignment: CDR1 LGHNA and CDR2 YNFKEQ. V lost 0 bases, J lost 0 bases, and 14 bases lay in between. CDR3 length equals 17 residues. In nucleotides, the CDR3 is TGTGCCAGCAGCCAAGACGGGGATAGCTACTCTAACTATGGCTACACCTTC. It encodes CASSQDGDSYSNYGYTF.

V and J are TRBV27 and TRBJ2-3, with 12 bases matching TRBD2. The germline V gene encodes CDR1 MNHEY and CDR2 SMNVEV (reference sequence). Trimming took 5 bases from V and 4 from J; bases not matched to a gene: 7. The CDR3 runs to 16 residues. The CDR3 DNA reads as TGTGCCAGCAGTATACGGACTAGCGGGGACTCAGATACGCAGTATTTT. Residues: CASSIRTSGDSDTQYF.

V is TRBV23-1 and J is TRBJ2-7; 9 bases fit TRBD1. TRBV23-1 is treated as an ORF (open reading frame) with a function not yet certain. CDR3 size: 18 residues. V was clipped by 3 bases and J by 2 bases; unmatched bases: 14. The CDR3 is CASSHLTGTGIETYEQYF. The CDR3 DNA reads TGCGCCAGCAGTCACCTCACCGGGACAGGGATTGAGACCTACGAGCAGTACTTC.

CDR3 nucleotides: TGTGCCAGCAGTTTACTGGGGAACAGGGTGAACACTGAAGCTTTCTTT. Its translation: CASSLLGNRVNTEAFF. This chain connects TRBV28 to TRBJ1-1; a weak D match, TRBD1 (6 bases). This CDR3 region has 16 residues. The germline V gene encodes CDR1 MDHEN and CDR2 SYDVKM. V lost 2 bases and J lost 0, with 13 bases in between.

This chain joins TRBV2 and TRBJ2-7, with D perhaps matching TRBD2 (6 bases). With 6 bases removed from V and 3 bases from J, the gap between germline ends came to 21 bases. Germline CDR1 SNHLY, CDR2 FYNNEI. This CDR3 has 16 residues. The chain's CDR3 is CASSRDSNTVHYEQYF. The CDR3, as DNA: TGTGCCAGCAGCCGGGACTCTAACACGGTCCACTACGAGCAGTACTTC.

The chain combines TRBV7-3 with TRBJ2-2; 11 bases fit TRBD2. From germline, CDR1 is SGHTA and CDR2 FQGTGA. This CDR3 has 16 residues. Trimming took 5 bases from V and 6 from J; bases not matched to a gene: 8. CDR3 nucleotides: TGTGCCAGCAGCCCTCGGACTAGCGGGTCGCCCGGGGAGCTGTTTTTT. Encoded protein: CASSPRTSGSPGELFF.

This clone was seen once. The chain employs TRBV6-2 or TRBV6-3 and TRBJ2-7; the match to TRBD2 covers 7 bases. J gave up 2 bases and V 0 bases, and 10 bases lay outside the gene matches. Germline loops: CDR1 MNHEY, CDR2 SVGEGT. The CDR3 is made up of 17 amino acids. The CDR3 bases are TGTGCCAGCAGTTACTCGATATCGGCTAGCGGACCCTACGAGCAGTACTTC. It translates to CASSYSISASGPYEQYF.

J is TRBJ1-2 and V is TRBV5-1, with no clear D. The V and J ends lost 0 bases and 7 bases respectively, with 10 bases between them. This CDR3 spans 13 amino acids. CDR1 is SGHRS and CDR2 is YFSETQ in the germline V gene. The CDR3 loop is CASSLAGVGGYTF. CDR3 sequence (DNA): TGCGCCAGCAGCTTGGCCGGGGTAGGTGGCTACACCTTC.